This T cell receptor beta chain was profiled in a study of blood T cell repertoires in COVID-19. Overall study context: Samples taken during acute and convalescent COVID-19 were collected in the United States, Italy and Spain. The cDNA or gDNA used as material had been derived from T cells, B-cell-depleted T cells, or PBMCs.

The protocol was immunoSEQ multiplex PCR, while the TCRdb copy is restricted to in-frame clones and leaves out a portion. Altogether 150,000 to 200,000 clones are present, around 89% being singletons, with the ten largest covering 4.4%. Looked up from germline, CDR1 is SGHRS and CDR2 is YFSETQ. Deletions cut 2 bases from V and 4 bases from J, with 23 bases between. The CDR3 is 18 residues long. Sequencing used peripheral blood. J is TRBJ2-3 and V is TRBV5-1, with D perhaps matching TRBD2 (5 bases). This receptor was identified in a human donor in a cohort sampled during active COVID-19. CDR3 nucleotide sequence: TGCGCCAGCAGCTTAAATATTTTAGCGCCTGTTTCTCCAGATACGCAGTATTTT. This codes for CASSLNILAPVSPDTQYF. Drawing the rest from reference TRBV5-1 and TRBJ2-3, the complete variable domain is KAGVTQTPRYLIKTRGQQVTLSCSPISGHRSVSWYQQTPGQGLQFLFEYFSETQRNKGNFPGRFSGRQFSNSRSEMNVSTLELGDSALYLCASSLNILAPVSPDTQYFGPGTRLTVL.